The TCR beta chain under discussion was sequenced for a study of glioma-infiltrating T cells. A remark on this clonotype: What it recognizes is unknown. This may come from a read error, since a much larger clone is one base off.

Study findings and constraints: Tissue and blood shared very few CDR3 sequences. Tissue-blood divergence was below expectation in non-neoplastic patients, above in gliomas.

Using RNA template, CDR3s of TCR alpha and beta were amplified with iRepertoire arm-PCR. Input was roughly 100-450 ng of tissue mRNA or PBMC total RNA. TCRdb re-analysed the multiplex PCR reads in MiXCR, keeping a single row per CDR3 protein. Of fewer than 250,000 distinct CDR3 sequences in the sample, more than 30% were seen once. Germline CDR1 is MGHRA and CDR2 is YSYEKL. The CDR3 totals 18 residues. V was pared by 1 base and J by 1 base, with 17 bases between. The sequencing input was glioma tissue, nonneoplastic brain tissue, or PBMCs (not recorded which). This TCR was recovered from a human donor with low-grade glioma or glioblastoma, undergoing nonglioma brain surgery, or in good health (not recorded which). The J gene is TRBJ1-5, the V gene TRBV4-1, with D perhaps TRBD1 (5 bases). The CDR3 region is CASSQGKAGILSNQPQHF. CDR3 DNA sequence: TGCGCCAGCAGCCAAGGGAAGGCAGGGATCTTGAGCAATCAGCCCCAGCATTTT.